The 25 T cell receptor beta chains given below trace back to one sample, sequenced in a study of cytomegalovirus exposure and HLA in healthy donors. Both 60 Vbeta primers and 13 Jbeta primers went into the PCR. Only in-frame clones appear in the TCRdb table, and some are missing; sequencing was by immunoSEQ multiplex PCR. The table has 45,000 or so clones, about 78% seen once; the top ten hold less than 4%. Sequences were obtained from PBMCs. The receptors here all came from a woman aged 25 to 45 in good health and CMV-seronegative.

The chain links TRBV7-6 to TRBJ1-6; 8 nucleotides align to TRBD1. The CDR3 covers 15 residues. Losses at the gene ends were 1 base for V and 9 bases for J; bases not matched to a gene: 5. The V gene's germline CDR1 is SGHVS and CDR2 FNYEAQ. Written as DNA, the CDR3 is TGTGCCAGCAGCTTAGGGTTTACAGGGGGTTCACCCCTCCACTTT. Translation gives CASSLGFTGGSPLHF. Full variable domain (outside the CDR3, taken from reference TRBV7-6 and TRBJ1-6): GAGVSQSPRYKVTKRGQDVALRCDPISGHVSLYWYRQALGQGPEFLTYFNYEAQQDKSGLPNDRFSAERPEGSISTLTIQRTEQRDSAMYRCASSLGFTGGSPLHFGNGTRLTVT.

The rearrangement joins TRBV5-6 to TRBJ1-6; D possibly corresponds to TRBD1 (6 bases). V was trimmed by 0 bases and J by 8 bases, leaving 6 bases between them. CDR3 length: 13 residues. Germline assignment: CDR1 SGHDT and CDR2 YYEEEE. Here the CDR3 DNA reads TGTGCCAGCAGCTTGGCAGGGGATTCACCCCTCCACTTT. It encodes CASSLAGDSPLHF.

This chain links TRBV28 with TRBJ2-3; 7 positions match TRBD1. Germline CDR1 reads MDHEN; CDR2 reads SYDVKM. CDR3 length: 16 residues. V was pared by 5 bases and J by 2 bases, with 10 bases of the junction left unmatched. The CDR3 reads CASSTPGQTYTDTQYF. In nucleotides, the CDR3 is TGTGCCAGCAGTACCCCGGGACAGACTTACACAGATACGCAGTATTTT.

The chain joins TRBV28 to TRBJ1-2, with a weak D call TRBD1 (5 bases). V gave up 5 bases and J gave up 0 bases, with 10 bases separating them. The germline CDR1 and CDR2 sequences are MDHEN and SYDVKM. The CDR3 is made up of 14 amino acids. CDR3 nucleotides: TGTGCCAGCAGTGGGGGGTCAGCTAACTATGGCTACACCTTC. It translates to CASSGGSANYGYTF.

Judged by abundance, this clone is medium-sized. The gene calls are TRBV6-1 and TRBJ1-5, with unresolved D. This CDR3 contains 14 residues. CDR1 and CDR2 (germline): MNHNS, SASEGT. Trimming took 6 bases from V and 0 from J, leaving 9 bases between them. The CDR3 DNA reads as TGTGCCAGCAGGGAGACCTATAGCAATCAGCCCCAGCATTTT. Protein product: CASRETYSNQPQHF.

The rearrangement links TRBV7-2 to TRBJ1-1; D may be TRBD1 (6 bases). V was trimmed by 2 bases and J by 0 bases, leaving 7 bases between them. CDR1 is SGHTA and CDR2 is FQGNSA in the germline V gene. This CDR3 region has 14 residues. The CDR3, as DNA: TGTGCCAGCAGCTTACGACAGGTGAACACTGAAGCTTTCTTT. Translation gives CASSLRQVNTEAFF.

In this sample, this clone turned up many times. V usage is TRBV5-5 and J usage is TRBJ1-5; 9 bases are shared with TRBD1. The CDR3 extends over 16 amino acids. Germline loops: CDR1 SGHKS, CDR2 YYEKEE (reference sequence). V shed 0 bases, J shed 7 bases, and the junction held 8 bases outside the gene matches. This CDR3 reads CASSLDGTGQGQPQHF. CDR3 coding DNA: TGTGCCAGCAGCTTGGATGGGACAGGGCAGGGGCAGCCCCAGCATTTT.

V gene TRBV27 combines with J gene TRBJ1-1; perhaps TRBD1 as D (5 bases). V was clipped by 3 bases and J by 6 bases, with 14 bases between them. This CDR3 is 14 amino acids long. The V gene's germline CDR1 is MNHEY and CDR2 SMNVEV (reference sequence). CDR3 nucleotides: TGTGCCAGCAGTTTCTCGCAGCCGGGGGCTGAAGCTTTCTTT. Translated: CASSFSQPGAEAFF.

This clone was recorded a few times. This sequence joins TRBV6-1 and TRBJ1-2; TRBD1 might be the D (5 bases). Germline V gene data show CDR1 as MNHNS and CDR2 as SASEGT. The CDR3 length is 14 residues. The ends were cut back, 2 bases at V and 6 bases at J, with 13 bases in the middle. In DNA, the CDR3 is TGTGCCAGCAGTGAAATCACGGGGGTCGATGGCTACACCTTC. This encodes CASSEITGVDGYTF.

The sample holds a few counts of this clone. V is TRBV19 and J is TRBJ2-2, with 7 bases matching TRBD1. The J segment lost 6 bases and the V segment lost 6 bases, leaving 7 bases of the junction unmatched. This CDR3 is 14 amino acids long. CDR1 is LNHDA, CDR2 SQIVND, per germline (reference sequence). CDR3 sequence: CASRNTGAPGELFF. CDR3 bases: TGTGCCAGTAGGAATACAGGGGCGCCCGGGGAGCTGTTTTTT.

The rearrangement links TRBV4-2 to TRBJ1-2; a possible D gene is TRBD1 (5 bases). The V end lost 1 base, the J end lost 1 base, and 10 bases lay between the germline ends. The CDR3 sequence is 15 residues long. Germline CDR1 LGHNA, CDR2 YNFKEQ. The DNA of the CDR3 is TGTGCCAGCAGCCAAGGTGGCGACAGTAACTATGGCTACACCTTC. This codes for CASSQGGDSNYGYTF.

The CDR3 is CASSLMGQANEQYF. CDR3 sequence (DNA): TGCGCCAGCAGCTTGATGGGACAGGCAAACGAGCAGTACTTC. The rearrangement links TRBV5-1 to TRBJ2-7; 8 nucleotides align to TRBD1. The germline CDR1 and CDR2 sequences are SGHRS and YFSETQ. V lost 1 base, J lost 5 bases, and 5 bases stayed unmatched. This CDR3 has 14 residues.

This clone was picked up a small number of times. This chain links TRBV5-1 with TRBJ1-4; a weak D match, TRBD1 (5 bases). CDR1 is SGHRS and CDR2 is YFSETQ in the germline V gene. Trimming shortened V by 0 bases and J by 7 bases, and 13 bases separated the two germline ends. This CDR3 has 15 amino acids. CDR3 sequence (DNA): TGCGCCAGCAGCTTGGCCGGGGGTTTGGGTGAAAAACTGTTTTTT. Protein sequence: CASSLAGGLGEKLFF.

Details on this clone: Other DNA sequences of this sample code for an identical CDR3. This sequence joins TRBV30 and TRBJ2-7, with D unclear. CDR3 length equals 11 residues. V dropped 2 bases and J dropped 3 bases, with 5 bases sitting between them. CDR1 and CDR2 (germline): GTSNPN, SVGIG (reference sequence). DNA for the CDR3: TGTGCCTGGAGTACCAGCTACGAGCAGTACTTC. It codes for CAWSTSYEQYF.

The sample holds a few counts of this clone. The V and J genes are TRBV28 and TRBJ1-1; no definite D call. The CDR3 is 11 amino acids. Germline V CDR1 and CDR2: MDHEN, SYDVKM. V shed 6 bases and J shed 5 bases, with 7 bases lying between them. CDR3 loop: CASRTQTEAFF. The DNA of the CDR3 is TGTGCCAGCAGAACGCAGACTGAAGCTTTCTTT.

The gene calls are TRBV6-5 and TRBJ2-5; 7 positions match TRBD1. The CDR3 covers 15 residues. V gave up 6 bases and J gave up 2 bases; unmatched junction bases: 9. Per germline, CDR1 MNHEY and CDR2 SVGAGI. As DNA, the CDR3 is TGTGCCAGCAGGAGGACAGGCATCCTGCAAGAGACCCAGTACTTC. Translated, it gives CASRRTGILQETQYF.

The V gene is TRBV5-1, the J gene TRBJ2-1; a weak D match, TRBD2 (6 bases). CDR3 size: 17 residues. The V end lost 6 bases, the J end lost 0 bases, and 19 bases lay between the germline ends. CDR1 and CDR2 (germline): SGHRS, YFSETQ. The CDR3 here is CASNLASFSASYNEQFF. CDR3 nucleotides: TGCGCCAGCAATCTAGCGTCATTCTCCGCCTCCTACAATGAGCAGTTCTTC.

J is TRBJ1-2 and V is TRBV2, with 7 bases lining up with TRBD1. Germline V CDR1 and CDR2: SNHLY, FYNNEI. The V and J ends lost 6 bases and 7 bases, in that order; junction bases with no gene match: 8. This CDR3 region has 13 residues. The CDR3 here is CASSQGGAGGYTF. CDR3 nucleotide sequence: TGTGCCAGCAGCCAAGGGGGCGCGGGTGGCTACACCTTC.

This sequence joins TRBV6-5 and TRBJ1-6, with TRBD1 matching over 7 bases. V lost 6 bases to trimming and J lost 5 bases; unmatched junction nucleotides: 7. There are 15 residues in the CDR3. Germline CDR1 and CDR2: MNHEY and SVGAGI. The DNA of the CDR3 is TGTGCCAGCAGAGAGGAACAGGGGAATAATTCACCCCTCCACTTT. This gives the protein CASREEQGNNSPLHF.

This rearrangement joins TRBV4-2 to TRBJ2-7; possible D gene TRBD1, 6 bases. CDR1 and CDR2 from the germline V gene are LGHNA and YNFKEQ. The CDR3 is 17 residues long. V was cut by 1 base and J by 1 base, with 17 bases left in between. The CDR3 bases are TGTGCCAGCAGCCAAGCCCCCAGGGGTGGGTTGTCCTACGAGCAGTACTTC. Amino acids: CASSQAPRGGLSYEQYF.

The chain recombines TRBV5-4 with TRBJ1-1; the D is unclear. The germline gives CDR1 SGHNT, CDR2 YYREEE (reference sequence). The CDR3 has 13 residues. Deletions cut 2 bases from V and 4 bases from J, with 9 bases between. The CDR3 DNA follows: TGTGCCAGCAGCTTTTCAGGAGGCACTGAAGCTTTCTTT. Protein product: CASSFSGGTEAFF.

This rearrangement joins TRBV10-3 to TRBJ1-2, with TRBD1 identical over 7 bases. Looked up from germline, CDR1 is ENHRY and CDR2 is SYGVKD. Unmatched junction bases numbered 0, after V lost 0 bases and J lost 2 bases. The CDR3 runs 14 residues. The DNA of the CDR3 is TGTGCCATCAGTGAGTCGGACAGGAACTATGGCTACACCTTC. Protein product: CAISESDRNYGYTF.

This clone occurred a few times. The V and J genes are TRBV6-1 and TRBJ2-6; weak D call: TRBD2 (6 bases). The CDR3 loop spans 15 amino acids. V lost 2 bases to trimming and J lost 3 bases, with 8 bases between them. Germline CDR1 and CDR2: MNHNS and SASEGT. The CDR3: CASSESGGGANVLTF. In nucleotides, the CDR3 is TGTGCCAGCAGTGAATCCGGGGGTGGGGCCAACGTCCTGACTTTC.

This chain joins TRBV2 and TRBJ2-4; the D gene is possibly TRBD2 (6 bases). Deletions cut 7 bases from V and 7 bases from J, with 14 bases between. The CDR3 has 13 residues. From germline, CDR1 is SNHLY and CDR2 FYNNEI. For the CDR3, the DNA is TGTGCCAGCACGGAATTTGGGGGGAACATTCAGTACTTC. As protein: CASTEFGGNIQYF.

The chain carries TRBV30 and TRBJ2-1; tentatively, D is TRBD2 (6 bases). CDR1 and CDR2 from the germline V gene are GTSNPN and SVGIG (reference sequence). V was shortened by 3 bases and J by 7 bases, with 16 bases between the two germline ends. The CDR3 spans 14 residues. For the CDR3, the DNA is TGTGCCTGGAGCCTAAGGAGGGCCGGGAATGAGCAGTTCTTC. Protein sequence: CAWSLRRAGNEQFF.